The TCR beta chain under discussion was sequenced for a study of PD-L1 blockade in urothelial cancer. Study context: The patients had undergone anywhere from 0 to 3 prior chemotherapy regimens. Samples came from 3 weeks, at the second dose, and 6 weeks into treatment.

Regarding the study as a whole: Where pretreatment blood TCR clonality fell below the median, better survival was predicted.

CDR1 and CDR2 (germline): SGHDT, YYEEEE. Losses at the gene ends were 2 bases for V and 4 bases for J; bases not matched to a gene: 6. The CDR3 covers 15 residues. This clone was counted once. Its antigen is still unknown. Other DNA sequences of this sample code for an identical CDR3. Every PCR received spiked-in synthetic TCR analog templates. Repertoires were generated with immunoSEQ multiplex PCR, while TCRdb's copy carries only in-frame clones and drops some. The profile covers fewer than 75,000 clones, with 85% to 90% appearing a single time and around 4.8% taken by the ten largest. Sample time point: pretreatment peripheral blood.

The receptor was derived from an older man with urothelial cancer. The chain uses TRBV5-6 and TRBJ2-1; 7 bases are shared with TRBD2. Sequencing used PBMCs, obtained around atezolizumab (anti-PD-L1) treatment. DNA of the CDR3: TGTGCCAGCAGCTTTTCGGCTAGCGGATACAATGAGCAGTTCTTC. It codes for CASSFSASGYNEQFF.